Listed below are T cell receptor beta chains from one sample, sequenced in a study of blood T cell repertoires in COVID-19. Using immunoSEQ multiplex PCR, the repertoire was profiled, and TCRdb retains in-frame clones only, with some absent. The data contain 300,000 to 350,000 clones, 65% to 90% of them seen just once; the ten biggest clones take up 4% to 5.5%. The sample consisted of PBMCs or T cells enriched from blood (not recorded which). Receptors originate from a woman aged 35 to 49 with acute COVID-19. CDR3s leave out the opening cysteine and the closing phenylalanine or tryptophan.

CDR3aa: ASSRRDSFNSPLH; j_gene: TRBJ1-6; v_gene: TRBV19
CDR3aa: ASSDAGWAF; j_gene: TRBJ1-1; v_gene: TRBV6-1
CDR3aa: SVERGDYGYT; j_gene: TRBJ1-2; v_gene: TRBV29-1
CDR3aa: ASSAGTNLYEQY; j_gene: TRBJ2-7; v_gene: TRBV9
CDR3aa: ASSQATGTGPSYEQY; j_gene: TRBJ2-7; v_gene: TRBV3-1/TRBV3-2
CDR3aa: ASSPRDRGTDTQY; j_gene: TRBJ2-3; v_gene: TRBV3-1/TRBV3-2
CDR3aa: ASSLGMRPNYGYT; j_gene: TRBJ1-2; v_gene: TRBV7-2
CDR3aa: ASTGILSGNTIY; j_gene: TRBJ1-3; v_gene: TRBV2
CDR3aa: ASSVDGAGSYGYT; j_gene: TRBJ1-2; v_gene: TRBV9
CDR3aa: AISESMLRDRGPDTQY; j_gene: TRBJ2-3; v_gene: TRBV10-3
CDR3aa: ASSLTAGGNYGYT; j_gene: TRBJ1-2; v_gene: TRBV5-6
CDR3aa: ASSVWDRGGEQY; j_gene: TRBJ2-7; v_gene: TRBV9
CDR3aa: AIDRGPALANYGYT; j_gene: TRBJ1-2; v_gene: TRBV11-2
CDR3aa: ASSQGGGNTEAF; j_gene: TRBJ1-1; v_gene: TRBV4-1
CDR3aa: ASSLLQNDAF; j_gene: TRBJ1-1; v_gene: TRBV12-3/TRBV12-4
CDR3aa: ASSSRTSGGTDTGELF; j_gene: TRBJ2-2; v_gene: TRBV18
CDR3aa: ASLSGTGYTGELF; j_gene: TRBJ2-2; v_gene: TRBV19
CDR3aa: ASSLALVQGASYGYT; j_gene: TRBJ1-2; v_gene: TRBV5-6
CDR3aa: ASSQVLAGANNEQF; j_gene: TRBJ2-1; v_gene: TRBV4-3
CDR3aa: ASSVARGDTYSYEQY; j_gene: TRBJ2-7; v_gene: TRBV19
CDR3aa: ASSSLRQGAGNEKLF; j_gene: TRBJ1-4; v_gene: TRBV5-5
CDR3aa: ASSKVRRGQRQNQPQH; j_gene: TRBJ1-5; v_gene: TRBV21-1
CDR3aa: ASSVMPGGPTDTQY; j_gene: TRBJ2-3; v_gene: TRBV9
CDR3aa: ASRGAGQGSQPQH; j_gene: TRBJ1-5; v_gene: TRBV6-5
CDR3aa: ASSINSRGWNTEAF; j_gene: TRBJ1-1; v_gene: TRBV11-3
CDR3aa: ASSLRTPYEQY; j_gene: TRBJ2-7; v_gene: TRBV28
CDR3aa: ASSASSGANVLT; j_gene: TRBJ2-6; v_gene: TRBV5-1
CDR3aa: ATSPRLGTGGKTNQPQH; j_gene: TRBJ1-5; v_gene: TRBV15
CDR3aa: ASSARANQPQH; j_gene: TRBJ1-5; v_gene: TRBV2
CDR3aa: ASSQGGASGHNEQF; j_gene: TRBJ2-1; v_gene: TRBV4-2
CDR3aa: ASSPEAPNYEQY; j_gene: TRBJ2-7; v_gene: TRBV5-4
CDR3aa: SVEGQGRTEAF; j_gene: TRBJ1-1; v_gene: TRBV29-1
CDR3aa: ASSLRRGNTGDRGSQPQH; j_gene: TRBJ1-5; v_gene: TRBV7-8
CDR3aa: ASTFSRGTEAF; j_gene: TRBJ1-1; v_gene: TRBV27
CDR3aa: ASGLGQMNTEAF; j_gene: TRBJ1-1; v_gene: TRBV2
CDR3aa: ASSYIRGESPLH; j_gene: TRBJ1-6; v_gene: TRBV6-5
CDR3aa: ASSISYGRAGNSPLH; j_gene: TRBJ1-6; v_gene: TRBV19
CDR3aa: ATSDSGGTQY; j_gene: TRBJ2-3; v_gene: TRBV24-1
CDR3aa: ASSQEETGSSYNEQF; j_gene: TRBJ2-1; v_gene: TRBV4-1
CDR3aa: ASSLSHSTGELF; j_gene: TRBJ2-2; v_gene: TRBV6-5
CDR3aa: ASSSFNEQF; j_gene: TRBJ2-1; v_gene: TRBV12-3/TRBV12-4
CDR3aa: ASSHITEAF; j_gene: TRBJ1-1; v_gene: TRBV7-8
CDR3aa: ASRRDRGRNEKLF; j_gene: TRBJ1-4; v_gene: TRBV2
CDR3aa: ASSFRGGAGDTQY; j_gene: TRBJ2-3; v_gene: TRBV5-1
CDR3aa: ASSQGAGGQPQH; j_gene: TRBJ1-5; v_gene: TRBV3-1/TRBV3-2
CDR3aa: ASRLAEKATDTQY; j_gene: TRBJ2-3; v_gene: TRBV5-1
CDR3aa: ASSLAGYSGAYYNEQF; j_gene: TRBJ2-1; v_gene: TRBV5-4
CDR3aa: ASSERQGATLRGYT; j_gene: TRBJ1-2; v_gene: TRBV6-1
CDR3aa: ASSQVCGDTEAF; j_gene: TRBJ1-1; v_gene: TRBV3-1/TRBV3-2
CDR3aa: ASSYPVGDSYRVYGYT; j_gene: TRBJ1-2; v_gene: TRBV6-2/TRBV6-3
CDR3aa: ASSLLRSTNYEQY; j_gene: TRBJ2-7; v_gene: TRBV7-2
CDR3aa: ASSLWGTDYNSPLH; j_gene: TRBJ1-6; v_gene: TRBV5-5